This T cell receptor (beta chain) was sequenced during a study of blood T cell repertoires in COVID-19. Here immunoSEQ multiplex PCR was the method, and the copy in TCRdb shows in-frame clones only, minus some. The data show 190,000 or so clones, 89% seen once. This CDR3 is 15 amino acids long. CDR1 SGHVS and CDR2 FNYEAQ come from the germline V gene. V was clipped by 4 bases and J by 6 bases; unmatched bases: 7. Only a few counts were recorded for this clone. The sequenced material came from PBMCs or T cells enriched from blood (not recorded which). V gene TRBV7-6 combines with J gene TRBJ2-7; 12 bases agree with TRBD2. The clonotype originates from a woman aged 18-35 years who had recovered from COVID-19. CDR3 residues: CASSSLAGGPGEQYF. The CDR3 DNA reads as TGTGCCAGCAGCTCCCTAGCGGGGGGGCCAGGCGAGCAGTACTTC.